This T cell receptor (beta chain) is drawn from a study of blood T cell repertoires in COVID-19. Germline CDR1 and CDR2: SGHDN and FVKESK. Trimming cost V 5 bases and J 0 bases; bases outside gene matches: 5. The CDR3 sequence is 16 residues long. Produced via immunoSEQ multiplex PCR; TCRdb's table is partial and in-frame only. This sample has fewer than 300,000 clones, with 83% found just once. The genes are TRBV14 and TRBJ2-2, with 8 positions matching TRBD1. The source is a woman between 45 and 60 years old who had recovered from COVID-19. What was sequenced was peripheral blood. This CDR3 is CASSSTTGANTGELFF. CDR3 in DNA: TGTGCCAGCAGCTCAACGACAGGGGCGAACACCGGGGAGCTGTTTTTT.